This T cell receptor beta chain was identified in a study of blood T cell repertoires in COVID-19. V was pared by 5 bases and J by 4 bases, with 9 bases of the junction left unmatched. This CDR3 contains 17 residues. Germline CDR1 is SGHTA and CDR2 is FQGNSA. Original methodology: Amplification of reference gene primers provided the estimated nucleated cell counts. Sequencing was performed with immunoSEQ multiplex PCR; in TCRdb, only in-frame clones are kept and a portion is missing. V, J and clone size derive from that table, while D and trimming were established from the DNA sequence. This table holds about 180,000 clones, roughly 82% found once. The study assigned cohorts using participant-reported clinical history.

The chain is built from TRBV7-2 and TRBJ2-1; 12 bases map to TRBD2. The sample was PBMCs or T cells enriched from blood (not recorded which). The receptor was isolated from a woman younger than 45 who had recovered from COVID-19. CDR3 loop: CASSIRTSGTIYNEQFF. DNA of the CDR3: TGTGCCAGCAGCATCCGGACTAGCGGGACGATTTACAATGAGCAGTTCTTC.